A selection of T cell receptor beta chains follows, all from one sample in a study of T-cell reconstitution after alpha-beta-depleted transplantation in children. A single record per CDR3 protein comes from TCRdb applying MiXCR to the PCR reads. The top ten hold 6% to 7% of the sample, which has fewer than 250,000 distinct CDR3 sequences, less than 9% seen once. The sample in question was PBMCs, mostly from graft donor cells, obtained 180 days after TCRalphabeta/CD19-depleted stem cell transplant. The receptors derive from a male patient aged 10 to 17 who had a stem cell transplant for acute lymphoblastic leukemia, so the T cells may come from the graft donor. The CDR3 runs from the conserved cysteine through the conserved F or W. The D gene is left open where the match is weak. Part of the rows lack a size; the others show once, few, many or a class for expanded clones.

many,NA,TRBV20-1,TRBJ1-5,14,TGCAGTGCTATGTGGGGGGTGGACAATCAGCCCCAGCATTTT,CSAMWGVDNQPQHF
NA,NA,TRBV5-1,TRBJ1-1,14,TGCGCCAGCAGCTTGGTCCAGGGCTACACTGAAGCTTTCTTT,CASSLVQGYTEAFF
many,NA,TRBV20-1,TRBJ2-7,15,TGCAGTGCTAGAGGCCGTACAATAAGCAGGGGTGAGCAGTACTTC,CSARGRTISRGEQYF
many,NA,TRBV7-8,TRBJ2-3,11,TGTGCCAGCAGGAGGGCAGATACGCAGTATTTT,CASRRADTQYF
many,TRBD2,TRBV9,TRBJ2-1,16,TGTGCCAGCAGCCCTCAGACGGGGGGGCAGAACAATGAGCAGTTCTTC,CASSPQTGGQNNEQFF
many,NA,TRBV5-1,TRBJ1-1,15,TGCGCCAGCAGCTTGGTTCGGTCTCTGAACACTGAAGCTTTCTTT,CASSLVRSLNTEAFF
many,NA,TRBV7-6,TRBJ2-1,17,TGTGCCAGCAGCCCGCCTATCCGCACCCACCCCTGGGATGAGCAGTTCTTC,CASSPPIRTHPWDEQFF
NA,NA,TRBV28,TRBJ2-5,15,TGTGCCAGCAGTTTTACAGGGGCGGGACAAGAGACCCAGTACTTC,CASSFTGAGQETQYF
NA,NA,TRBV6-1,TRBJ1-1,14,TGTGCCAGCAGTGAAGCGTGGGGGCGGGGTGAAGCTTTCTTT,CASSEAWGRGEAFF
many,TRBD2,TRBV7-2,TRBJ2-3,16,TGTGCCAGCAGCCGACTAGCGGGGGGGCCTTGGGATACGCAGTATTTT,CASSRLAGGPWDTQYF
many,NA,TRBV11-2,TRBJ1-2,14,TGTGCCAGCAGCTACAGGCGACAGAACTATGGCTACACCTTC,CASSYRRQNYGYTF
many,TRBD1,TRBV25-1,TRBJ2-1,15,TGTGCCAGCAGTGAATGGGGACAGGGGTACAATGAGCAGTTCTTC,CASSEWGQGYNEQFF
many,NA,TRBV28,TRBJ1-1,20,TGTGCCAGCAGTTTATGCATGAGCTGGGGCCGCCACCTTATGAACACTGAAGCTTTCTTT,CASSLCMSWGRHLMNTEAFF
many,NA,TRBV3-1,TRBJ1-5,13,TGTGCCAGCAGCCACGGCAGCAATCAGCCCCAGCATTTT,CASSHGSNQPQHF
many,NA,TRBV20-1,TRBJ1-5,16,TGCAGTGCTAGAGACCGGATCCCAGGTTACAATCAGCCCCAGCATTTT,CSARDRIPGYNQPQHF
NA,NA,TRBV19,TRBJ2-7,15,TGTGCCAGTAGTATATTAGTAGCCTCGGCGGGGGAGCAGTACTTC,CASSILVASAGEQYF
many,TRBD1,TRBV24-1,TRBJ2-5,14,TGTGCCACCAGTGACCGCGACAGGGGAGAGACCCAGTACTTC,CATSDRDRGETQYF
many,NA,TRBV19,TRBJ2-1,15,TGTGCCAGTAGTATAGAAGGCGCCACCTACAATGAGCAGTTCTTC,CASSIEGATYNEQFF
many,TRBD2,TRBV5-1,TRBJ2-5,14,TGCGCCAGCAGCTTGGAGAGGGGAGGGGAGACCCAGTACTTC,CASSLERGGETQYF
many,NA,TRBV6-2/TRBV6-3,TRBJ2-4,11,TGTGCCAGCAGAGAGGGGAGCATTCAGTACTTC,CASREGSIQYF
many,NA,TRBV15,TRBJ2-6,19,TGTGCCACCAGCAGAGAGAGGGATTTTGGGGGTTCTGGGGCCAACGTCCTGACTTTC,CATSRERDFGGSGANVLTF
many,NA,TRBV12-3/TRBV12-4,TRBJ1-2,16,TGTGCCAGCAGTTTTTCCCGGACAGTCGCCAACTATGGCTACACCTTC,CASSFSRTVANYGYTF